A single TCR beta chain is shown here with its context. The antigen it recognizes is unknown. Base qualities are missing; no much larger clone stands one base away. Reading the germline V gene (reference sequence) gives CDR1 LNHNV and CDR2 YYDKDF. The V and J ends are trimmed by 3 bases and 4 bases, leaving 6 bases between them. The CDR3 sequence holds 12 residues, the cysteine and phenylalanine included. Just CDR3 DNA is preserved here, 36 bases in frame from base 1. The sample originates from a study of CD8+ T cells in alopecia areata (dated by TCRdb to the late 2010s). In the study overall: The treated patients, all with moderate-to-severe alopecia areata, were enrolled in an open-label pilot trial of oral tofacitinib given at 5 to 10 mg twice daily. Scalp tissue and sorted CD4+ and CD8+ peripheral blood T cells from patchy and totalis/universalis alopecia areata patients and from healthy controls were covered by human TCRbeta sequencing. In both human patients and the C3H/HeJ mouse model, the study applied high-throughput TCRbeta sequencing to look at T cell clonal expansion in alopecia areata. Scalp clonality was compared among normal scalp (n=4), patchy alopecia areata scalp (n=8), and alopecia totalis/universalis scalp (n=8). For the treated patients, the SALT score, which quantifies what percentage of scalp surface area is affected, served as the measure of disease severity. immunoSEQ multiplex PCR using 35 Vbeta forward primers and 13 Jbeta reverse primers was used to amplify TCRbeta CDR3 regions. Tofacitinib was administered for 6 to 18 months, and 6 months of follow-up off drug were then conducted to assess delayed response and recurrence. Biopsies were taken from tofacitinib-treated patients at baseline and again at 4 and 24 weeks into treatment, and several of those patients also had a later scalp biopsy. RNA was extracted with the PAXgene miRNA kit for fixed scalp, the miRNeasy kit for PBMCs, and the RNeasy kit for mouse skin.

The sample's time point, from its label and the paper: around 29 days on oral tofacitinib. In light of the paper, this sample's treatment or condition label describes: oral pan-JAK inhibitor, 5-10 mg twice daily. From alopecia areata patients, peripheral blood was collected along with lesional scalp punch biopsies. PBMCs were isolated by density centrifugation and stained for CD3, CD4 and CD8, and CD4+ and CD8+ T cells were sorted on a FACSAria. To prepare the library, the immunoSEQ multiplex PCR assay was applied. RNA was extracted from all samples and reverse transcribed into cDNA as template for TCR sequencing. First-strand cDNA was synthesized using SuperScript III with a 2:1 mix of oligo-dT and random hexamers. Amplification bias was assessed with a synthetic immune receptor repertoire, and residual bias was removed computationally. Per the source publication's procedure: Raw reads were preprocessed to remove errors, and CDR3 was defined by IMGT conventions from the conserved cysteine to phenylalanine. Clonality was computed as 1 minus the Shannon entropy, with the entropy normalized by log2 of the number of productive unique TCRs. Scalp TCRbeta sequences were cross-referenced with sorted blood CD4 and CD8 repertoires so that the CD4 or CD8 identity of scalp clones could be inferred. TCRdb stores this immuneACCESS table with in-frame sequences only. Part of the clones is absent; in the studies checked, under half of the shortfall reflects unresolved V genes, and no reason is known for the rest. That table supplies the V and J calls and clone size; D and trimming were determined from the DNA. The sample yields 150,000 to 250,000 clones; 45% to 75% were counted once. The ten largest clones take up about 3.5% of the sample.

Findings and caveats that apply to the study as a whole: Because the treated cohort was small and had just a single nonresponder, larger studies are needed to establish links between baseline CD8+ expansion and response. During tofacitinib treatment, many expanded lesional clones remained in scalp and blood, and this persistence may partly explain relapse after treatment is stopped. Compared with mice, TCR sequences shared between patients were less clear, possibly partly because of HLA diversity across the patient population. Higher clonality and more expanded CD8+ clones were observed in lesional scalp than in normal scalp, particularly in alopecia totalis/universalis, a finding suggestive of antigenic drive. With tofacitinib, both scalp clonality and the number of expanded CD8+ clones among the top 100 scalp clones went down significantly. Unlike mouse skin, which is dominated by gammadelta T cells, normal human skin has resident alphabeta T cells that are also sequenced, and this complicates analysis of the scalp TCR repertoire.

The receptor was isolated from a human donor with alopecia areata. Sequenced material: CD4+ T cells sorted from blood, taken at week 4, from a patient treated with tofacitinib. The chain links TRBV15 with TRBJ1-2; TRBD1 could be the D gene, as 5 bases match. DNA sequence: TGTGCCACCAGCAGCGACAGCTATGGCTACACCTTC. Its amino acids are CATSSDSYGYTF. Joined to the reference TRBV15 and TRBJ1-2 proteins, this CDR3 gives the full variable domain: DAMVIQNPRYQVTQFGKPVTLSCSQTLNHNVMYWYQQKSSQAPKLLFHYYDKDFNNEADTPDNFQSRRPNTSFCFLDIRSPGLGDTAMYLCATSSDSYGYTFGSGTRLTVV.